Here is one TCR beta chain with its context. These data come from a study of OX40 agonist ivuxolimab in advanced cancers. Study-wide context: Hepatocellular carcinoma, melanoma, renal cell or head and neck cancer occurred in dose-escalation patients.

The CDR3 has 15 amino acids. Unmatched junction bases numbered 10, after V lost 6 bases and J lost 7 bases. Germline V gene lookup returns CDR1 SGHNT and CDR2 YENEEA. Sequencing was performed with immunoSEQ multiplex PCR; in TCRdb, only in-frame clones are kept and a portion is missing. Of about 46,000 clones listed, 88% are singletons. This sequence joins TRBV11-3 and TRBJ2-7; 12 positions agree with TRBD2. Sequencing was performed on CD4+ or CD8+ T cells sorted from blood, taken in a trial of the OX40 agonist ivuxolimab. This receptor was identified in an adult with an advanced solid tumor such as melanoma, head and neck, liver or kidney cancer. CDR3 nucleotide sequence: TGTGCCAGCAGACCCCGGACTAGCGGGATCGGAGAGCAGTACTTC. This codes for CASRPRTSGIGEQYF.